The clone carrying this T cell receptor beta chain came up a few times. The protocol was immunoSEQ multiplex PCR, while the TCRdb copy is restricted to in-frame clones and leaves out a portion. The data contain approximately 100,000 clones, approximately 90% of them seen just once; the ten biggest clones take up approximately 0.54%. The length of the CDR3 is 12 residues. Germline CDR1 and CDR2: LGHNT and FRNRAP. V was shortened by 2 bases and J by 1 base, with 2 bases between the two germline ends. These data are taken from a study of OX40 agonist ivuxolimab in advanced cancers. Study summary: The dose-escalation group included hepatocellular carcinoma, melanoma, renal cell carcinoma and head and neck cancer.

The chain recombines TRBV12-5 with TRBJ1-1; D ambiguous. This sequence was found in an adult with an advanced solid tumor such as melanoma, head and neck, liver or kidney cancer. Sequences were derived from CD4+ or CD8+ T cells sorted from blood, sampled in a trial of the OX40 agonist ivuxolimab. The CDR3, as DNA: TGTGCTAGTGGTTTGCCGAACACTGAAGCTTTCTTT. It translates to CASGLPNTEAFF.